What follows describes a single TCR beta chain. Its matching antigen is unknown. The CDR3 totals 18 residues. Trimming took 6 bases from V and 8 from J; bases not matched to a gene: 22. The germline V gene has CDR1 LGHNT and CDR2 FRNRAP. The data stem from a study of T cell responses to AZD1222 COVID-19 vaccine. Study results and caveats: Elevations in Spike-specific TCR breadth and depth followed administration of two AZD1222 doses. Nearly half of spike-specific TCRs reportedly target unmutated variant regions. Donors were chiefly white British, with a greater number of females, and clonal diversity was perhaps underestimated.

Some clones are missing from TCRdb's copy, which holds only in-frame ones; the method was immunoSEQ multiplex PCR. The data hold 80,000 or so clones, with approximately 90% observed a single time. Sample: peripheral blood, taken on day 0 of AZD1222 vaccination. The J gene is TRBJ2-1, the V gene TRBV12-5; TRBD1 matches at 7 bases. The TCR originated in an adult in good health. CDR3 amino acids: CASGLTLTGEVASHEQFF. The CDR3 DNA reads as TGTGCTAGTGGATTAACCCTTACAGGGGAAGTGGCGAGCCATGAGCAGTTCTTC. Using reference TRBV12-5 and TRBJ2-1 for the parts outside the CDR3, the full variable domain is DARVTQTPRHKVTEMGQEVTMRCQPILGHNTVFWYRQTMMQGLELLAYFRNRAPLDDSGMPKDRFSAEMPDATLATLKIQPSEPRDSAVYFCASGLTLTGEVASHEQFFGPGTRLTVL.